This T cell receptor beta chain was sequenced during a study of T-cell memory formation after mild COVID-19. TCRdb analysed the 5' RACE reads with MiXCR anew, one entry per CDR3 protein. The sample consists of a few hundred thousand distinct CDR3 sequences, approximately 10% of them appearing once. V was clipped by 1 base and J by 5 bases; unmatched bases: 7. CDR1 is SGHAT and CDR2 is FQNNGV in the germline V gene. The CDR3 consists of 16 residues. The rearrangement links TRBV11-2 to TRBJ2-5; 10 positions agree with TRBD1. The source material was PBMCs or a T cell subset sorted from them (not recorded which). This receptor was obtained from a man aged 18 to 30 who had mild COVID-19 (a few samples of this study predate the infection). Cell type and time point are not known. The CDR3 protein is CASSLVGQGSKETQYF. The CDR3, as DNA: TGTGCCAGCAGCTTAGTGGGACAGGGGTCCAAGGAGACCCAGTACTTC.